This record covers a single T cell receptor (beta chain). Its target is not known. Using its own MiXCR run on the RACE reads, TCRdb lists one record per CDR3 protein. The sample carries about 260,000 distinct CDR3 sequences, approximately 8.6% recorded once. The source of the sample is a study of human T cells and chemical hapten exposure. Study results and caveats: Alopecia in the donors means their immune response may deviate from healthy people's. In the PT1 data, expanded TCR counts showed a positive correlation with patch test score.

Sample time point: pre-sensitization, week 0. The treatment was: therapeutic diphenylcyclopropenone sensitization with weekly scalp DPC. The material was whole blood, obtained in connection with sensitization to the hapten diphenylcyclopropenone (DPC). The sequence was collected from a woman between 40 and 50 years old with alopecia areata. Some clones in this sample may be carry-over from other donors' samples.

The CDR3: CASRGAGERNEQFF. The CDR3 bases are TGTGCCAGCAGAGGAGCGGGAGAACGGAATGAGCAGTTCTTC. The chain couples TRBV12-3 or TRBV12-4 to TRBJ2-1; the match to TRBD2 covers 8 bases. CDR3 size: 14 residues. Germline trimming cut 6 bases from V and 7 bases from J; bases unmatched to any gene: 8.